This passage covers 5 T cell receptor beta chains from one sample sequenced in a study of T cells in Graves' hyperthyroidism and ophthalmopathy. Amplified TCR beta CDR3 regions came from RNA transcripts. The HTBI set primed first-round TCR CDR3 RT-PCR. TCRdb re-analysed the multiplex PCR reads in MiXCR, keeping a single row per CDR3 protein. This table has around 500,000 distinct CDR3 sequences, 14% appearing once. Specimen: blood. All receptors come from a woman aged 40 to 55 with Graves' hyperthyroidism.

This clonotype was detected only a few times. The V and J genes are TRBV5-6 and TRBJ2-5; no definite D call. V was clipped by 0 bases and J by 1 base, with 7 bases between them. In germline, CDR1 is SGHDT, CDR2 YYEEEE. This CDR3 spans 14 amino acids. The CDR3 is CASSLGTPQETQYF. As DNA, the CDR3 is TGTGCCAGCAGCTTGGGGACGCCCCAAGAGACCCAGTACTTC.

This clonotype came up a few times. The chain's CDR3 is CASRSGDRVVGELFF. The CDR3 nucleotides are TGTGCCAGCAGGAGCGGGGACAGAGTCGTCGGGGAGCTGTTTTTT. The V call is TRBV28, the J call TRBJ2-2, with D tentatively TRBD1 or TRBD2 (7 bases each). This CDR3 is 15 amino acids long. Germline values: CDR1 MDHEN, CDR2 SYDVKM. The germline V and J ends were trimmed by 6 bases and 7 bases, with 18 bases remaining between them.

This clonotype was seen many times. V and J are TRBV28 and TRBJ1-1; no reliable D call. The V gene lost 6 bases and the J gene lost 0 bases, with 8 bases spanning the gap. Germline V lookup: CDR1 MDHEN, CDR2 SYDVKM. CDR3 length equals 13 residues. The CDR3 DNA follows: TGTGCCAGCAGCAGTACACTGAACACTGAAGCTTTCTTT. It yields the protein CASSSTLNTEAFF.

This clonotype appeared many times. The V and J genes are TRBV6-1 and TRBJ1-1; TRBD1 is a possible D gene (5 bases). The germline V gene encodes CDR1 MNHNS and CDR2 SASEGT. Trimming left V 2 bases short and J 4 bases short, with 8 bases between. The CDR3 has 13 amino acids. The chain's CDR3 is CASSEHRLTEAFF. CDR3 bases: TGTGCCAGCAGTGAACACAGGCTCACTGAAGCTTTCTTT.

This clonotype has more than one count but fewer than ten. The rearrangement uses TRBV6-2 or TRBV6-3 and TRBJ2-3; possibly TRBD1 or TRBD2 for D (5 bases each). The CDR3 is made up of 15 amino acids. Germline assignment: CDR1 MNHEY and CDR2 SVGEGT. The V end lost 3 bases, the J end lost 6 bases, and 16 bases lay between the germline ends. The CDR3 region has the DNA TGTGCCAGCAGTTATGGGCCCCGTGAGGGGGATACGCAGTATTTT. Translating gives CASSYGPREGDTQYF.